Below, one T cell receptor beta chain is given with its context. Cells sorted by CD45RO/CCR7/CD25/CD127/CD95/CD27 comprised CD4+ naive, central memory, regulatory and stem cell-like memory cells. Trimming took 7 bases from V and 0 from J; bases not matched to a gene: 10. This CDR3 contains 17 residues. The germline V gene encodes CDR1 GTSNPN and CDR2 SVGIG (reference sequence). This specimen belongs to a study of beta chain features in type 1 diabetes. Study context: No patient-donor differences in age, gender, total cells or subset yield.

Every isolated RNA sample was fully reverse transcribed, so sequencing captured expressed TCRB transcripts. The data were produced by immunoSEQ multiplex PCR, yet TCRdb's version contains in-frame clones alone and is incomplete. This table has some 150,000 clones, roughly 53% appearing once. Sequenced material: Tregs from blood. This clonotype was sampled from a man aged 18 to 29 in good health. The chain uses TRBV30 and TRBJ2-1, with TRBD2 identical over 12 bases. The CDR3 bases are TGTGCCTTCGCTTCCGGGACTAGCGGGCCCTCCTACAATGAGCAGTTCTTC. Protein sequence: CAFASGTSGPSYNEQFF.